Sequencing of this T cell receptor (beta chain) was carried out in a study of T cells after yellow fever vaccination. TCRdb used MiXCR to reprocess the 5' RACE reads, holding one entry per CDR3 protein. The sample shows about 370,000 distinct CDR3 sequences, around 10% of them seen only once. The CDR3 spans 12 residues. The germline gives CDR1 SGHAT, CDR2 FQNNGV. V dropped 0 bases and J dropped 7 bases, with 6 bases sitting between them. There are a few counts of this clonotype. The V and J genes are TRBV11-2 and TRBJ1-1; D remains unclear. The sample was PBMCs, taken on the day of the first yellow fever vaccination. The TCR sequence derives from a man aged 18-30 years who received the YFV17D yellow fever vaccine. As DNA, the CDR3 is TGTGCCAGCAGCTTAGAGTGGGGTGAAGCTTTCTTT. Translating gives CASSLEWGEAFF.